This TCR beta chain was profiled in a study of technical replicates of blood from several donors. Sequencing was performed with immunoSEQ multiplex PCR; in TCRdb, only in-frame clones are kept and a portion is missing. The table has tens of thousands of clones, roughly 94% seen once. This CDR3 region has 18 residues. From germline, CDR1 is SGHNT and CDR2 YENEEA. The V and J ends lost 5 bases and 7 bases, in that order; junction bases with no gene match: 19. The chain employs TRBV11-3 and TRBJ1-2; TRBD1 matches at 10 bases. The receptor was derived from a human donor in good health. The sequencing sample was made of T cells isolated from PBMCs. The CDR3 is CASSLTLSGTGARSGYTF. CDR3 in DNA: TGTGCCAGCAGCCTCACCCTTAGCGGGACAGGGGCCCGCTCTGGCTACACCTTC.